In this sample, the clone carrying this TCR beta chain turned up a few times. The target antigen is unknown. Trimming stripped 6 bases from V and 3 bases from J, with 19 bases between. The CDR3 runs to 16 residues. CDR1 and CDR2 (germline): KGHSH, LQKENI. This sample was taken from a study of PD-1 blockade in classical Hodgkin lymphoma. Study-level points and caveats: Similar baseline diversity was found in complete responders and newly diagnosed patients.

Generated by immunoSEQ multiplex PCR, the TCRdb table keeps only in-frame clones and is missing some. Of 66,000 or so clones in the sample, 70% to 75% were seen once. After autologous stem cell transplantation all patients relapsed, and prior brentuximab vedotin exposure differed between cohorts. V and J are TRBV18 and TRBJ2-3; TRBD1 or TRBD2 may be the D gene (5 bases each). The source is a human donor with classical Hodgkin lymphoma. Sequencing used peripheral blood mononuclear cells (PBMCs), obtained before the second cycle of nivolumab. CDR3 protein: CASSRGQGTATDTQYF. CDR3 nucleotide sequence: TGTGCCAGCTCCCGAGGGCAGGGTACGGCTACAGATACGCAGTATTTT.